Following are 22 T cell receptor beta chains from one sample sequenced in a study of cytomegalovirus exposure and HLA in healthy donors. Primers: 60 Vbeta forward and 13 Jbeta reverse. The table came from immunoSEQ multiplex PCR; TCRdb's copy has only in-frame clones and leaves some out. Of some 130,000 clones detected, roughly 80% appear once; the ten largest clones hold over 2%. The sequenced sample was PBMCs. Every receptor here comes from a man aged 25-45 years in good health and CMV-seronegative.

The CDR3 DNA is TGTGCCACCTTGGGACAGGGTCCTGAAGCTTTCTTT. Amino acid sequence: CATLGQGPEAFF. This chain links TRBV10-3 with TRBJ1-1, with 9 bases aligning to TRBD1. Germline V gene data show CDR1 as ENHRY and CDR2 as SYGVKD. The CDR3 consists of 12 residues. J was trimmed by 6 bases and V by 10 bases; bases with no gene match: 6.

This chain uses TRBV15 with TRBJ2-4; the D is unclear. Trimming removed 0 bases at V and 13 bases at J, with 22 bases between. Looked up from germline, CDR1 is LNHNV and CDR2 is YYDKDF (reference sequence). CDR3 length equals 16 residues. CDR3 residues: CATSRDLATPSSRQYF. The CDR3 nucleotides read TGTGCCACCAGCAGAGATCTGGCGACACCGTCATCCCGGCAGTACTTC.

This clone appeared once. The chain uses TRBV30 and TRBJ2-7; possibly TRBD1 for D (5 bases). CDR3 length: 12 residues. V gave up 3 bases and J gave up 2 bases, with 8 bases separating them. Germline CDR1 is GTSNPN and CDR2 is SVGIG (reference sequence). The CDR3 region has the DNA TGTGCCTGGAGGACAGCTACCTACGAGCAGTACTTC. It yields the protein CAWRTATYEQYF.

The chain employs TRBV19 and TRBJ2-2; 11 bases align to TRBD1. The germline V gene encodes CDR1 LNHDA and CDR2 SQIVND (reference sequence). The V and J ends lost 3 bases and 4 bases, in that order; junction bases with no gene match: 10. CDR3 length: 18 residues. The CDR3 here is CASSIVSADRGPTGELFF. CDR3 in DNA: TGTGCCAGTAGTATTGTGTCGGCGGACAGGGGGCCCACCGGGGAGCTGTTTTTT.

This chain connects TRBV18 to TRBJ2-7; a possible D gene is TRBD2 (7 bases). The germline V gene has CDR1 KGHSH and CDR2 LQKENI. Trimming shortened V by 6 bases and J by 3 bases, and 12 bases separated the two germline ends. This CDR3 spans 13 amino acids. The CDR3 region has the DNA TGTGCCAGCTCTGGGGGGGCGGGCTACGAGCAGTACTTC. Residues: CASSGGAGYEQYF.

The rearrangement links TRBV19 to TRBJ1-4; no clear D. Trimming pared 7 bases from V and 0 bases from J, leaving 18 bases between. CDR1 and CDR2 (germline): LNHDA, SQIVND (reference sequence). The CDR3 consists of 17 residues. The CDR3 here is CASNSDTGSATNEKLFF. CDR3 DNA: TGTGCCAGTAATAGTGACACGGGATCGGCAACTAATGAAAAACTGTTTTTT.

V gene TRBV19 combines with J gene TRBJ2-1; TRBD2 is a possible D gene (6 bases). Germline loops: CDR1 LNHDA, CDR2 SQIVND (reference sequence). V lost 9 bases, J lost 4 bases, and 16 bases lay in between. The CDR3 spans 14 residues. The CDR3 DNA sequence: TGTGCCAGCCGTCTCTCGGGAGTATACAATGAGCAGTTCTTC. Translated, it gives CASRLSGVYNEQFF.

The chain combines TRBV11-3 with TRBJ2-2, with 12 bases that match TRBD2. CDR1 and CDR2 (germline): SGHNT, YENEEA. There are 16 residues in the CDR3. J lost 6 bases, V lost 1 base, and 3 bases had no gene match. CDR3 loop: CASSLASGRAPGELFF. The CDR3 DNA is TGTGCCAGCAGCTTAGCTAGCGGGAGGGCCCCCGGGGAGCTGTTTTTT.

The chain's CDR3 is CASSEAGDRAYEQYF. The CDR3 DNA reads TGTGCCAGCAGTGAAGCGGGGGACAGGGCCTACGAGCAGTACTTC. This chain connects TRBV6-1 to TRBJ2-7; 9 nucleotides agree with TRBD1. The CDR3 has 15 residues. V shed 0 bases and J 2 bases; nucleotides not matched to a gene: 2. Per the germline V gene, CDR1 is MNHNS and CDR2 is SASEGT.

This chain connects TRBV11-3 to TRBJ2-7; TRBD2 matches at 7 bases. V shed 4 bases and J 3 bases; nucleotides not matched to a gene: 9. This CDR3 has 15 amino acids. CDR1 is SGHNT and CDR2 is YENEEA in the germline V gene. As DNA, the CDR3 is TGTGCCAGCAGCTCCGGACTAGGAGGTGTCTACGAGCAGTACTTC. Residues: CASSSGLGGVYEQYF.

The chain carries TRBV5-1 and TRBJ1-4; 9 nucleotides agree with TRBD1. V lost 4 bases and J lost 6; bases outside the gene matches: 4. This CDR3 region has 14 residues. CDR1 is SGHRS and CDR2 is YFSETQ in the germline V gene. CDR3 in DNA: TGCGCCAGCAGCGTTGACAGGGGGGATGAAAAACTGTTTTTT. Amino acids: CASSVDRGDEKLFF.

The chain recombines TRBV19 with TRBJ2-3, with D maybe TRBD2 (5 bases). Germline lookup yields CDR1 LNHDA and CDR2 SQIVND (reference sequence). V was shortened by 6 bases and J by 7 bases, with 14 bases between the two germline ends. CDR3 size: 13 residues. CDR3 bases: TGTGCCAGTAGCGCCGGGGAGCGGTATACGCAGTATTTT. Translated: CASSAGERYTQYF.

The chain has TRBV6-1 and TRBJ2-2, with D maybe TRBD1 (5 bases). The CDR3 extends over 13 amino acids. The V gene's germline CDR1 is MNHNS and CDR2 SASEGT. V lost 4 bases to trimming and J lost 7 bases, with 10 bases between them. The CDR3 DNA reads TGTGCCAGCAGTGCTTATAGGGGCGGGGAGCTGTTTTTT. Protein: CASSAYRGGELFF.

Comment on this clone: A read error may account for a junction end that differs from germline. The V gene is TRBV7-3, the J gene TRBJ2-7; 9 bases line up with TRBD2. The CDR3 consists of 15 residues. Germline V gene data show CDR1 as SGHTA and CDR2 as FQGTGA. The CDR3 loop is CASSLTSGPSYEQYF. In DNA form, the CDR3 reads TGTGCCAGCAGCCTAACTAGCGGGCCCTCCTACGAGCAGTACTTC.

V gene TRBV15 combines with J gene TRBJ2-1, with 10 bases lining up with TRBD2. Germline V gene lookup returns CDR1 LNHNV and CDR2 YYDKDF (reference sequence). With V trimmed by 0 bases and J by 6 bases, 5 bases remained unmatched. The CDR3 has 16 amino acids. The CDR3 loop is CATSRDVLAGLNEQFF. The CDR3 nucleotides are TGTGCCACCAGCAGAGATGTACTAGCGGGACTCAATGAGCAGTTCTTC.

V and J are TRBV28 and TRBJ1-4; tentatively, D is TRBD1 (5 bases). The CDR3 has 14 amino acids. Trimming took 4 bases from V and 6 from J, leaving 12 bases between them. Germline values: CDR1 MDHEN, CDR2 SYDVKM. Written as DNA, the CDR3 is TGTGCCAGCAGTTCCACAGGTACCCATGAAAAACTGTTTTTT. Its translation: CASSSTGTHEKLFF.

The J gene is TRBJ2-7, the V gene TRBV4-1; D possibly corresponds to TRBD1 (6 bases). Germline V gene sequence: CDR1 MGHRA, CDR2 YSYEKL. Trimming cost V 1 base and J 2 bases, with 6 bases left between them. The CDR3 consists of 13 residues. The CDR3 protein is CASSQGGPYEQYF. As DNA, the CDR3 is TGCGCCAGCAGCCAAGGGGGGCCCTACGAGCAGTACTTC.

Worth noting for this clone: A junction end diverges from the germline sequence, so it may reflect a read error. The chain couples TRBV29-1 to TRBJ1-3, with a weak D call TRBD1 (6 bases). CDR3 size: 15 residues. Germline values: CDR1 SQVTM, CDR2 ANQGSEA. The CDR3: CSVTGTYNSGNAIYF. The CDR3, as DNA: TGCAGCGTGACCGGGACATACAACTCTGGAAACGCCATATATTTT.

This clone was counted a few times. The V call is TRBV11-2, the J call TRBJ2-7; possibly TRBD2 for D (5 bases). Germline-derived CDR1 and CDR2 are SGHAT and FQNNGV. V lost 5 bases, J lost 2 bases, and 16 bases lay in between. This CDR3 region has 15 residues. The CDR3: CASSGWARRAYEQYF. CDR3 coding DNA: TGTGCCAGCAGCGGTTGGGCCAGGCGGGCCTACGAGCAGTACTTC.

This clone was recorded a few times. The chain employs TRBV6-1 and TRBJ1-3; TRBD1 aligns across 7 bases. Unmatched junction bases numbered 4, after V lost 2 bases and J lost 3 bases. Germline CDR1 and CDR2: MNHNS and SASEGT. This CDR3 has 15 amino acids. The CDR3 region has the DNA TGTGCCAGCAGTGAACCCCAGGGGGTTGGAAACACCATATATTTT. This gives the protein CASSEPQGVGNTIYF.

J is TRBJ2-5 and V is TRBV19; 8 bases are a match to TRBD2. The CDR3 runs to 17 residues. In germline, CDR1 is LNHDA, CDR2 SQIVND (reference sequence). Trimming cost V 5 bases and J 2 bases; bases outside gene matches: 13. As DNA, the CDR3 is TGTGCCAGTAGTCGGGGCCGGGGACTAGTCGGGCAAGAGACCCAGTACTTC. Encoded protein: CASSRGRGLVGQETQYF.

The chain has TRBV9 and TRBJ2-3; 11 nucleotides match TRBD1. V dropped 4 bases and J dropped 3; count of bases not matched to a gene: 4. Germline values: CDR1 SGDLS, CDR2 YYNGEE. The CDR3 is made up of 15 amino acids. CDR3 DNA sequence: TGTGCCAGCAGCCGAGGACAGGGGGCAACAGATACGCAGTATTTT. Translated: CASSRGQGATDTQYF.